The 15 T cell receptor beta chains below come from one sample, sequenced in a study of blood T cells in healthy people across ages (dated by TCRdb to between 2014 and 2017). Receptor amplification or capture employed 5' RACE. These reads were obtained on an Illumina HiSeq 2500. The second PCR ran for about 6 to 12 cycles and used a J-beta primer mix along with a sample-barcoded 5' primer. TCRdb itself trimmed the public reads at Q25 with fastp, ran MiXCR and retained productive beta chains. One record per CDR3 amino acid sequence lists the most common genes and DNA. The sample includes some 1.4 million distinct CDR3 sequences, with around 42% observed a single time. Clones ranked in the top ten supply 6.5% to 10% of the sample. Material for sequencing was blood. The receptors were sampled from a woman aged 18-29 years in good health.

This clonotype occurred a few times. The rearrangement links TRBV4-2 to TRBJ2-1; D might be TRBD1 or TRBD2, each matching 6 bases. CDR3 length: 16 amino acids. Per the germline V gene, CDR1 is LGHNA and CDR2 is YNFKEQ. Trimming removed 1 base at V and 6 bases at J, with 16 bases between. The CDR3 nucleotides read TGTGCCAGCAGCCAAGGGGGGCTAGCGACCTTCAATGAGCAGTTCTTC. This translates into CASSQGGLATFNEQFF.

This clonotype was counted between two and nine times. The chain has TRBV7-6 and TRBJ1-1; no definite D call. Germline V gives CDR1 SGHVS, CDR2 FNYEAQ. This CDR3 comprises 14 residues. V was clipped by 2 bases and J by 8 bases, with 15 bases between them. CDR3 loop: CASSLRLGTPEAFF. The CDR3 nucleotides read TGTGCCAGCAGCTTACGCCTCGGTACACCCGAAGCTTTCTTT.

This clonotype was recorded a few times. The chain recombines TRBV7-9 with TRBJ2-2, with D hard to call. The CDR3 is made up of 12 amino acids. Germline loops: CDR1 SEHNR, CDR2 FQNEAQ (reference sequence). Trimming took off 5 bases at V and 7 bases at J, with 8 bases between the two ends. CDR3 coding DNA: TGTGCCAGCAGCCCCTCCTTCGGGGAGCTGTTTTTT. Translated, it gives CASSPSFGELFF.

This clonotype occurred a few times. The chain joins TRBV25-1 to TRBJ1-2, with D unclear. The CDR3 has 14 amino acids. Trimming took 3 bases from V and 3 from J, leaving 11 bases between them. Looked up from germline, CDR1 is MGHDK and CDR2 is SYGVNS. CDR3 bases: TGTGCCAGCAGTGACCGGGCGCGGGACTATGGCTACACCTTC. Amino acids: CASSDRARDYGYTF.

This clonotype was observed a handful of times. This chain's CDR3 is CASSLLLGGPLVYGYTF. CDR3 bases: TGTGCCAGCAGCTTATTGTTGGGGGGGCCCCTCGTCTATGGCTACACCTTC. This chain connects TRBV7-2 to TRBJ1-2; possible D gene TRBD1, 6 bases. Germline CDR1 SGHTA, CDR2 FQGNSA. This CDR3 contains 17 residues. Trimming cost V 2 bases and J 4 bases, with 20 bases left between them.

At least ten counts were recorded for this clonotype. The chain links TRBV10-3 to TRBJ2-7, with 7 bases fitting TRBD2. Germline CDR1 and CDR2: ENHRY and SYGVKD. V lost 4 bases and J lost 6; bases outside the gene matches: 0. The CDR3 has 11 residues. The CDR3 nucleotides are TGTGCCATCAGTGGGGGGGGCGAGCAGTACTTC. Protein: CAISGGGEQYF.

The rearrangement joins TRBV15 to TRBJ2-5, with 7 bases lining up with TRBD2. Germline CDR1 reads LNHNV; CDR2 reads YYDKDF (reference sequence). The CDR3 is 14 amino acids. The V segment lost 0 bases and the J segment 5 bases; nucleotides outside the gene matches: 3. The CDR3 bases are TGTGCCACCAGCAGAGATCCCGGGAGGGAGACCCAGTACTTC. It codes for CATSRDPGRETQYF.

The CDR3 nucleotides are TGCGCCAGCAGCCCGATGATACAGGGGGCTACTGAAGCTTTCTTT. Its translation: CASSPMIQGATEAFF. The chain carries TRBV5-1 and TRBJ1-1; 9 bases fit TRBD1. This CDR3 region has 15 residues. The V gene end was trimmed by 4 bases and the J gene end by 5 bases; junction bases not matched to a gene: 9. Germline lookup yields CDR1 SGHRS and CDR2 YFSETQ.

This clonotype was detected once. The chain joins TRBV6-1 to TRBJ2-7; TRBD2 matches 8 bases. Looked up from germline, CDR1 is MNHNS and CDR2 is SASEGT. V was clipped by 6 bases and J by 3 bases; unmatched bases: 16. This CDR3 region has 17 residues. CDR3 DNA sequence: TGTGCCAGCAGGGGGGGATTGACTAGCGACGAAGTCTACGAGCAGTACTTC. It translates to CASRGGLTSDEVYEQYF.

This clonotype was detected only a few times. The CDR3: CASSPPGSDEQYF. CDR3 DNA: TGTGCCAGCAGCCCCCCGGGGAGCGACGAGCAGTACTTC. The V call is TRBV11-2, the J call TRBJ2-7; maybe TRBD2 (5 bases). The V gene lost 5 bases and the J gene lost 5 bases, with 13 bases spanning the gap. The CDR3 is 13 residues long. Germline CDR1 is SGHAT and CDR2 is FQNNGV. The full variable domain, rest sourced from reference TRBV11-2 and TRBJ2-7, is EAGVAQSPRYKIIEKRQSVAFWCNPISGHATLYWYQQILGQGPKLLIQFQNNGVVDDSQLPKDRFSAERLKGVDSTLKIQPAKLEDSAVYLCASSPPGSDEQYFGPGTRLTVT.

DNA for the CDR3: TGTGCCATCAGTGGAGGGGACAGTCCTGAAAAACTGTTTTTT. Translated, it gives CAISGGDSPEKLFF. V is TRBV10-3 and J is TRBJ1-4; TRBD1 agrees at 7 bases. The CDR3 is 14 amino acids. With V trimmed by 4 bases and J by 7 bases, 6 bases remained unmatched. Germline V gene sequence: CDR1 ENHRY, CDR2 SYGVKD.

This clonotype appeared a few times. V gene TRBV6-1 combines with J gene TRBJ2-1; 10 positions match TRBD2. The J segment lost 5 bases and the V segment lost 4 bases, leaving 8 bases of the junction unmatched. Germline V gene data show CDR1 as MNHNS and CDR2 as SASEGT. The CDR3 has 16 residues. The CDR3 DNA sequence: TGTGCCAGCAGTGGTCTAGCGGGAGAGGGAAACAATGAGCAGTTCTTC. Residues: CASSGLAGEGNNEQFF.

The V call is TRBV29-1, the J call TRBJ2-3; D is unclear. The V gene's germline CDR1 is SQVTM and CDR2 ANQGSEA. CDR3 length: 13 amino acids. Trimming stripped 2 bases from V and 2 bases from J, with 8 bases between. CDR3 nucleotide sequence: TGCAGCGTTGAAAGGGTGGCCACAGATACGCAGTATTTT. It is translated as CSVERVATDTQYF.

The chain couples TRBV2 to TRBJ2-5; 10 nucleotides match TRBD2. Germline CDR1 SNHLY, CDR2 FYNNEI. The CDR3 extends over 14 amino acids. After removal of 3 bases from V and 4 bases from J, the junction contained 2 bases not matched to a gene. CDR3 bases: TGTGCCAGCAGTGACGGGACTAGCGTAGAGACCCAGTACTTC. Translating gives CASSDGTSVETQYF. Full variable domain (rest looked up from reference TRBV2 and TRBJ2-5): EPEVTQTPSHQVTQMGQEVILRCVPISNHLYFYWYRQILGQKVEFLVSFYNNEISEKSEIFDDQFSVERPDGSNFTLKIRSTKLEDSAMYFCASSDGTSVETQYFGPGTRLLVL.

This clonotype was detected only a few times. The chain carries TRBV12-3 or TRBV12-4 and TRBJ2-1; D possibly corresponds to TRBD2 (5 bases). The last part of the DNA fits TRBJ2-7 better; the J call may be wrong. CDR3 size: 15 residues. The CDR3 bases are TGTGCCAGCAGTTTGGCCGCGGGCTCCTACAATGAGCAGTACTTC. It specifies CASSLAAGSYNEQYF.